This TCR beta chain was obtained from a study of T cells in localized non-small cell lung cancer. Repertoires were generated with immunoSEQ multiplex PCR, while TCRdb's copy carries only in-frame clones and drops some. The data show 150 to 200 clones, 22% seen once. General observations from the study: A higher density of T cells in blood coincided with extended overall survival. T cell clonality was highest in uninvolved adjacent lung, above tumor. Adjacent lung held a median roughly 56 of the top 100 tumor clones.

Trimming left V 2 bases short and J 3 bases short, with 4 bases between. The CDR3 totals 11 residues. Germline loops: CDR1 GTSNPN, CDR2 SVGIG (reference sequence). A note on this clone: The target antigen is unknown.

The J gene is TRBJ1-2, the V gene TRBV30; D unresolved. The sequence was obtained from a male donor older than 55 with stage I lung adenocarcinoma. The sequenced sample was lung tumor tissue, obtained before any cancer treatment. In DNA, the CDR3 is TGTGCCTGGAGTCGGGACTATGGCTACACCTTC. The encoded protein is CAWSRDYGYTF.